This T cell receptor beta chain was captured by sequencing in a study of technical replicates of blood from a handful of donors. Libraries were prepared by immunoSEQ multiplex PCR; TCRdb keeps only in-frame clonotypes and omits some of them. The sample lists over 85,000 clones, around 94% seen once, with around 0.25% in the top ten. Germline CDR1 is SNHLY and CDR2 is FYNNEI. V gave up 6 bases and J gave up 0 bases; unmatched junction bases: 3. This CDR3 comprises 16 residues. Sequenced material: T cells isolated from PBMCs. The sequence was collected from a human donor in good health. The V and J genes are TRBV2 and TRBJ2-6; 9 bases agree with TRBD1. In DNA, the CDR3 is TGTGCCAGCAGCCCGACAGGGGGCTCTGGGGCCAACGTCCTGACTTTC. Translation: CASSPTGGSGANVLTF.